The 2 T cell receptor beta chains listed next were all sequenced from one sample in a study of metastatic and nonmetastatic thyroid tumors. Nobody among the patients had been given any treatment before thyroid surgery. TCRdb re-called the PCR reads through MiXCR. The profile shows fewer than 20,000 clones, about 19% of them singletons. Source material: tumor tissue. The receptors here all came from a female donor with papillary thyroid cancer or a benign thyroid nodule (not recorded which). Some clones in this sample may be carry-over from other donors' samples.

This clone was counted at least ten times. The chain carries TRBV25-1 and TRBJ2-1; possibly TRBD2 for D (6 bases). The V end was cut by 3 bases, the J end by 9 bases, with 15 bases between. Per germline, CDR1 MGHDK and CDR2 SYGVNS. The CDR3 has 14 residues. The CDR3 bases are TGTGCCAGCAGTGACCCGGGGGTGGGGAGTGAGCAGTTCTTC. This gives the protein CASSDPGVGSEQFF. Variable domain in full (rest from reference TRBV25-1 and TRBJ2-1): EADIYQTPRYLVIGTGKKITLECSQTMGHDKMYWYQQDPGMELHLIHYSYGVNSTEKGDLSSESTVSRIRTEHFPLTLESARPSHTSQYLCASSDPGVGSEQFFGPGTRLTVL.

This clone is medium-sized (0.01 to 0.1%). The gene calls are TRBV4-3 and TRBJ1-5; D call uncertain. CDR1 is LGHNA and CDR2 is YSLEER in the germline V gene. The V end was cut by 1 base, the J end by 7 bases, with 8 bases between. The CDR3 is 13 residues long. The CDR3 DNA is TGCGCCAGCAGCCAAGCGTTGTGGCAGCCCCAGCATTTT. It translates to CASSQALWQPQHF.